Shown below are 27 T cell receptor beta chains from a single sample sequenced in a study of regulatory T cells in long-lasting Graves disease. Time point indicated: newly diagnosed GD, antithyroid drugs for less than 3 months. RNA extracted from PBMCs served as the sequencing template. Researchers made TCR beta libraries by using iRepertoire HTBI primers and running Arm-PCR on CDR3 regions. TCRdb passed the multiplex PCR reads through MiXCR, listing each CDR3 protein once. The table records roughly 500,000 distinct CDR3 sequences, about 12% of them present only once. These same records also appear under a second study, on T cells in Graves' hyperthyroidism and ophthalmopathy.

Material: peripheral blood mononuclear cells (PBMCs), obtained at new diagnosis, from a patient treated with antithyroid drugs. The source of these receptors is a woman aged 25 to 39 with Graves disease.

This clonotype was picked up many times. J is TRBJ2-2 and V is TRBV12-5, with D possibly matching TRBD2 (5 bases). Germline V gives CDR1 LGHNT, CDR2 FRNRAP. Trimming removed 0 bases at V and 4 bases at J, with 12 bases between. The CDR3 is 16 amino acids. CDR3 amino acids: CASGLVRLGGTGELFF. DNA of the CDR3: TGTGCTAGTGGTTTGGTACGGTTAGGAGGCACCGGGGAGCTGTTTTTT.

Concerning this clonotype itself: An end of the junction differs from the germline gene, which may be a read error. The rearrangement links TRBV5-5 to TRBJ2-3, with TRBD2 matching over 8 bases. This CDR3 contains 15 residues. Germline V gives CDR1 SGHKS, CDR2 YYEKEE (reference sequence). In nucleotides, the CDR3 is TGTGCCGGCAGCTTGCCAGCGGGAGAGGCAGATACGCAGTATTTT. Translating it yields CAGSLPAGEADTQYF. The variable domain in full, completed from reference TRBV5-5 and TRBJ2-3, reads DAGVTQSPTHLIKTRGQQVTLRCSPISGHKSVSWYQQVLGQGPQFIFQYYEKEERGRGNFPDRFSARQFPNYSSELNVNALLLGDSALYLCAGSLPAGEADTQYFGPGTRLTVL.

This clonotype was counted ten times or more. This chain uses TRBV7-9 with TRBJ2-1; 7 bases match TRBD2. The CDR3 has 15 residues. In germline, CDR1 is SEHNR, CDR2 FQNEAQ (reference sequence). J lost 6 bases, V lost 1 base, and 6 bases had no gene match. CDR3 protein: CASSLVAGEINEQFF. CDR3 DNA sequence: TGTGCCAGCAGCTTAGTTGCGGGAGAGATCAATGAGCAGTTCTTC.

Ten or more counts support this clonotype. One junction end disagrees with the germline gene, perhaps due to a read error. The V gene is TRBV20-1, the J gene TRBJ1-5; D is undetermined. CDR1 and CDR2 (germline): DFQATT, SNEGSKA (reference sequence). The CDR3 extends over 13 amino acids. The CDR3 loop is CSARVGRDQPQHF. Written as DNA, the CDR3 is TGCAGTGCTAGGGTCGGGAGGGATCAACCCCAGCATTTT.

This clonotype appeared many times. The V gene is TRBV27, the J gene TRBJ1-1; TRBD1 aligns across 7 bases. In germline, CDR1 is MNHEY, CDR2 SMNVEV (reference sequence). V trimming: 5 bases; J trimming: 6 bases; junction bases outside the gene matches: 12. The CDR3 runs 15 residues. Here the CDR3 DNA reads TGTGCCAGCAGTCCCCCGGGACAGTATAGCCCTGAAGCTTTCTTT. Translated, it gives CASSPPGQYSPEAFF.

This clonotype was observed many times. The chain links TRBV20-1 to TRBJ2-3, with 11 bases identical to TRBD2. CDR1 and CDR2 (germline): DFQATT, SNEGSKA (reference sequence). The CDR3 totals 15 residues. V trimming: 4 bases; J trimming: 2 bases; junction bases outside the gene matches: 5. CDR3 residues: CSATGTSGLTDTQYF. The CDR3 DNA follows: TGCAGTGCTACTGGGACTAGCGGCCTCACAGATACGCAGTATTTT.

This clonotype was recorded many times. V and J are TRBV5-1 and TRBJ1-2; no clear D. V was clipped by 5 bases and J by 2 bases, with 10 bases between them. The CDR3 spans 13 residues. Germline CDR1 SGHRS, CDR2 YFSETQ. The CDR3 here is CASSRIDNYGYTF. The DNA of the CDR3 is TGCGCCAGCAGTCGGATTGACAACTATGGCTACACCTTC.

This clonotype was counted only a few times. J is TRBJ2-1 and V is TRBV28; 11 bases are a match to TRBD2. V was pared by 6 bases and J by 8 bases, with 12 bases of the junction left unmatched. CDR1 MDHEN and CDR2 SYDVKM come from the germline V gene. This CDR3 is built from 16 residues. The CDR3 sequence: CASSTRLAGWGYEQFF. CDR3 bases: TGTGCCAGCAGCACCAGACTAGCGGGATGGGGTTATGAGCAGTTCTTC.

This clonotype was seen many times. The chain links TRBV28 to TRBJ1-3; possible D gene TRBD1, 5 bases. The V end lost 6 bases, the J end lost 0 bases, and 21 bases lay between the germline ends. The germline V gene has CDR1 MDHEN and CDR2 SYDVKM. The length of the CDR3 is 18 residues. CDR3 bases: TGTGCCAGCAGCTTTAACCGACTCGGGGGGTCCTCTGGAAACACCATATATTTT. Translation gives CASSFNRLGGSSGNTIYF.

This clonotype was seen ten or more times. The CDR3 DNA follows: TGTGCCAGCAGGGAACGGGCAGATACGCAGTATTTT. It is translated as CASRERADTQYF. This chain joins TRBV2 and TRBJ2-3; D unclear. Germline CDR1 SNHLY, CDR2 FYNNEI. With 6 bases removed from V and 4 bases from J, the gap between germline ends came to 8 bases. The length of the CDR3 is 12 residues.

The rearrangement uses TRBV12-3 or TRBV12-4 and TRBJ2-1, with 13 bases that match TRBD2. The V segment lost 6 bases and the J segment 8 bases; nucleotides outside the gene matches: 7. The CDR3 has 15 residues. The CDR3 DNA sequence: TGTGCCAGCAGCCGTACTAGCGGGAGGGTAGATGAGCAGTTCTTC. Protein product: CASSRTSGRVDEQFF.

As to this clonotype: The junction departs from germline at one end; a sequencing error may be responsible. The chain joins TRBV6-2 or TRBV6-3 to TRBJ2-5; weak D call: TRBD2 (5 bases). The V gene's germline CDR1 is MNHEY and CDR2 SVGEGT. The CDR3 covers 12 residues. The CDR3 is CASSYSRGPSTF. CDR3 sequence (DNA): TGTGCCAGCAGTTACTCGAGAGGGCCGTCGACCTTC.

This clonotype has just a few counts. This sequence joins TRBV5-1 and TRBJ2-2; 11 nucleotides align to TRBD1. CDR3 length: 19 residues. V was pared by 4 bases and J by 1 base, with 12 bases of the junction left unmatched. The V gene's germline CDR1 is SGHRS and CDR2 YFSETQ. The CDR3 DNA is TGCGCCAGCAGCGGAGGGACAGGGGGGTCTATGGAGAACACCGGGGAGCTGTTTTTT. It yields the protein CASSGGTGGSMENTGELFF.

The chain has TRBV5-1 and TRBJ2-5; the D gene is possibly TRBD1 (6 bases). This CDR3 contains 15 residues. V lost 0 bases and J 5 bases, leaving 14 bases between the germline ends. Germline assignment: CDR1 SGHRS and CDR2 YFSETQ. The CDR3 coding sequence is TGCGCCAGCAGCTTGGTGGACAGAACTCGGGAGACCCAGTACTTC. This codes for CASSLVDRTRETQYF.

The genes are TRBV5-6 and TRBJ2-1; D not certain. This CDR3 comprises 12 residues. The germline gives CDR1 SGHDT, CDR2 YYEEEE. Between the trimmed V and J ends, which lost 0 bases and 9 bases, there was a span of 7 bases. Here the CDR3 reads CASSLGHGEQFF. The CDR3 DNA reads as TGTGCCAGCAGCTTGGGGCACGGTGAGCAGTTCTTC.

This clonotype was observed at least ten times. J is TRBJ2-3 and V is TRBV2; TRBD2 matches at 8 bases. V lost 4 bases and J lost 5; bases outside the gene matches: 5. The length of the CDR3 is 14 residues. Germline values: CDR1 SNHLY, CDR2 FYNNEI. The CDR3 DNA follows: TGTGCCAGCAGTGCCGTACTAGCGGAAGATACGCAGTATTTT. It is translated as CASSAVLAEDTQYF.

Here the CDR3 reads CASRKTTGGETQYF. The CDR3 nucleotides read TGTGCCAGCAGAAAGACGACAGGGGGAGAGACCCAGTACTTC. This chain joins TRBV6-2 or TRBV6-3 and TRBJ2-5; 9 bases match TRBD1. This CDR3 comprises 14 residues. CDR1 is MNHEY, CDR2 SVGEGT, per germline. The trim removed 6 bases at V and 4 bases at J, leaving 6 bases unmatched.

The gene calls are TRBV6-1 and TRBJ2-3; 8 nucleotides line up with TRBD1. CDR1 and CDR2 (germline): MNHNS, SASEGT. The CDR3 contains 15 residues. V trimming: 3 bases; J trimming: 0 bases; junction bases outside the gene matches: 2. DNA for the CDR3: TGTGCCAGCAGTGACCAGGGGGCGAGCACAGATACGCAGTATTTT. It translates to CASSDQGASTDTQYF.

This clonotype was found many times. The chain is built from TRBV9 and TRBJ2-7; no reliable D call. V was clipped by 3 bases and J by 6 bases, with 10 bases between them. Germline assignment: CDR1 SGDLS and CDR2 YYNGEE. The CDR3 is made up of 12 amino acids. CDR3 coding DNA: TGTGCCAGCAGCGGGAATTCAGGCGAGCAGTACTTC. Protein: CASSGNSGEQYF.

This chain connects TRBV11-2 to TRBJ2-7; D is unresolved. The CDR3 has 15 residues. The germline V gene encodes CDR1 SGHAT and CDR2 FQNNGV. V was clipped by 8 bases and J by 2 bases, with 19 bases between them. The CDR3 sequence: CASSSYSMGTYEQYF. CDR3 sequence (DNA): TGTGCCAGCTCCTCCTACTCCATGGGAACCTACGAGCAGTACTTC.

There are a few counts of this clonotype. This sequence joins TRBV20-1 and TRBJ2-1, with TRBD2 matching over 7 bases. V lost 0 bases and J lost 8; bases outside the gene matches: 10. CDR1 and CDR2 (germline): DFQATT, SNEGSKA (reference sequence). CDR3 size: 15 residues. CDR3 sequence: CSARDPRAGAYEQFF. In nucleotides, the CDR3 is TGCAGTGCTAGAGATCCTCGGGCGGGAGCGTATGAGCAGTTCTTC.

CDR3 bases: TGCGCCAGCAGAGGGTCGGACAGCTCCTACAATGAGCAGTTCTTC. Protein product: CASRGSDSSYNEQFF. The V gene is TRBV5-1, the J gene TRBJ2-1; tentative D call: TRBD1 (6 bases). This CDR3 has 15 residues. Germline V lookup: CDR1 SGHRS, CDR2 YFSETQ. Trimming cost V 5 bases and J 0 bases, with 12 bases left between them.

This clonotype was found many times. The rearrangement links TRBV27 to TRBJ1-1; D is possibly TRBD1 (5 bases). The V gene lost 3 bases and the J gene lost 4 bases, with 12 bases spanning the gap. The CDR3 contains 14 residues. Per the germline V gene, CDR1 is MNHEY and CDR2 is SMNVEV (reference sequence). CDR3 DNA sequence: TGTGCCAGCAGTTTGGGGCAGGCGGGCACTGAAGCTTTCTTT. Protein product: CASSLGQAGTEAFF.

This chain links TRBV27 with TRBJ2-7; possibly TRBD2 for D (6 bases). Germline V gene lookup returns CDR1 MNHEY and CDR2 SMNVEV (reference sequence). The CDR3 covers 14 residues. Trimming took 8 bases from V and 2 from J, leaving 16 bases between them. CDR3 loop: CASSTEGKAYEQYF. The CDR3 DNA follows: TGTGCCAGCTCCACGGAGGGTAAGGCCTACGAGCAGTACTTC.

There are many counts of this clonotype. The chain has TRBV20-1 and TRBJ2-3; D ambiguous. This CDR3 contains 11 residues. Trimming cost V 4 bases and J 8 bases, with 10 bases left between them. Per germline, CDR1 DFQATT and CDR2 SNEGSKA (reference sequence). The CDR3 here is CSATSYGTQYF. In DNA form, the CDR3 reads TGCAGTGCTACATCTTACGGTACGCAGTATTTT.

The rearrangement joins TRBV25-1 to TRBJ2-2, with D perhaps assigned TRBD1 or TRBD2 (5 bases each). V was pared by 8 bases and J by 4 bases, with 11 bases between. The CDR3 totals 13 residues. Germline V gene data show CDR1 as MGHDK and CDR2 as SYGVNS. The DNA of the CDR3 is TGTGCCAGCCGGACGAGGGGCACCGGGGAGCTGTTTTTT. Its protein product is CASRTRGTGELFF.

This clonotype was detected many times. This sequence joins TRBV11-2 and TRBJ2-1; a possible D gene is TRBD1 (6 bases). The V gene's germline CDR1 is SGHAT and CDR2 FQNNGV. V was pared by 5 bases and J by 10 bases, with 15 bases between. CDR3 length: 13 amino acids. DNA for the CDR3: TGTGCCAGCAGCCGCATCACCGGGACAGAGCAGTTCTTC. This encodes CASSRITGTEQFF.